This T cell receptor (beta chain) was sequenced in a study of Ad26.COV2.S vaccination and SARS-CoV-2 variants. Per germline, CDR1 SGHTA and CDR2 FQGNSA. J was trimmed by 0 bases and V by 0 bases; bases with no gene match: 7. This CDR3 has 18 amino acids. Data came from immunoSEQ multiplex PCR; TCRdb stores just in-frame clones and leaves some out. The table lists around 370,000 clones, about 90% of them singletons. This sequence joins TRBV7-2 and TRBJ2-3; 9 bases are a match to TRBD2. The TCR was taken from a human donor who had recovered from COVID-19. The sample in question was peripheral blood, obtained after recovery from COVID-19. CDR3 sequence: CASSLASGGRISTDTQYF. The CDR3 nucleotides are TGTGCCAGCAGCTTAGCTAGCGGGGGCCGAATTAGCACAGATACGCAGTATTTT. Drawing the rest from reference TRBV7-2 and TRBJ2-3, the complete variable domain is GAGVSQSPSNKVTEKGKDVELRCDPISGHTALYWYRQSLGQGLEFLIYFQGNSAPDKSGLPSDRFSAERTGGSVSTLTIQRTQQEDSAVYLCASSLASGGRISTDTQYFGPGTRLTVL.